This T cell receptor (beta chain) was recovered during a study of cytomegalovirus exposure and HLA in healthy donors. Study as a whole: Approximately 190 million T cells yielded around 100 million unique TCR beta sequences, as an earlier analysis found.

A few counts support this clone. Its matching antigen is unknown. The CDR3 loop spans 16 amino acids. J was trimmed by 5 bases and V by 4 bases; bases with no gene match: 10. Germline assignment: CDR1 SGDLS and CDR2 YYNGEE. 13 Jbeta primers and 60 Vbeta primers were used for the PCR. Sequencing was performed with immunoSEQ multiplex PCR; in TCRdb, only in-frame clones are kept and a portion is missing. The sample has some 150,000 clones; roughly 9.4% are singletons. Study conclusions and caveats: The majority of TCR sequences were rare, yet some public TCRs appeared in many donors.

This rearrangement joins TRBV9 to TRBJ2-1, with 9 bases that match TRBD1. The origin of this receptor is a male donor in good health and CMV-seronegative. Sequenced: PBMCs. The CDR3 region is CASSPPRGTGNNEQFF. CDR3 DNA sequence: TGTGCCAGCAGCCCCCCGAGGGGGACAGGGAACAATGAGCAGTTCTTC.